This T cell receptor (beta chain) was obtained from a study of T cell changes during pregnancy in multiple sclerosis. CDR3 length: 12 residues. V was clipped by 6 bases and J by 6 bases, with 10 bases between them. Germline V gives CDR1 SNHLY, CDR2 FYNNEI. Using immunoSEQ multiplex PCR, the repertoire was profiled, and TCRdb retains in-frame clones only, with some absent. Of about 40,000 clones in the sample, about 90% were seen once. The TCR was taken from a female donor with multiple sclerosis, enrolled in a pregnancy study. The chain recombines TRBV2 with TRBJ2-3; possibly TRBD2 for D (7 bases). Here the sequenced sample was CD4+ T cells from peripheral blood mononuclear cells, taken before pregnancy. Here the CDR3 reads CASSGGRDTQYF. The CDR3 region has the DNA TGTGCCAGCAGCGGGGGGCGGGATACGCAGTATTTT.